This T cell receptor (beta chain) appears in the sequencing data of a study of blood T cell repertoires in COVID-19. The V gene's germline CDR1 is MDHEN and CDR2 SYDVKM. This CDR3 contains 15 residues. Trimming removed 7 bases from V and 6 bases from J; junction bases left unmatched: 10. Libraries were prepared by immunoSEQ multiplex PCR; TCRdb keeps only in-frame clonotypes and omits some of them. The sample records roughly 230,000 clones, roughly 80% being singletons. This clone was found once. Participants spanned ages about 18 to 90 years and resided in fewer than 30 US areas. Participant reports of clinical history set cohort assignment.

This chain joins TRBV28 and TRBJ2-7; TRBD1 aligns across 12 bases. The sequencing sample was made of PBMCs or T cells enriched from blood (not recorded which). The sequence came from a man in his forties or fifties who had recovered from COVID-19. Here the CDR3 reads CASNPSGQGAGEQYF. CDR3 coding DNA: TGTGCCAGCAACCCATCGGGACAGGGGGCTGGCGAGCAGTACTTC.